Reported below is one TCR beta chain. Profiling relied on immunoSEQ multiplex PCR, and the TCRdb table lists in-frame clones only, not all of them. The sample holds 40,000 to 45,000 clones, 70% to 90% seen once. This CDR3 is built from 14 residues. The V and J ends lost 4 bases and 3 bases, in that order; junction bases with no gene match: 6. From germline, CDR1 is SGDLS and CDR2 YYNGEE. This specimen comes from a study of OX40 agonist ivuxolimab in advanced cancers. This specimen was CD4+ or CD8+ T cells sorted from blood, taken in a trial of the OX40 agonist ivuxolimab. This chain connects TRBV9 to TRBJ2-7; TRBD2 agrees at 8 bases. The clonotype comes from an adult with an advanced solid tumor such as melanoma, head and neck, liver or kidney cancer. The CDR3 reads CASSNPGGGYEQYF. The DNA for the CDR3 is TGTGCCAGCAGCAACCCCGGGGGGGGCTACGAGCAGTACTTC.